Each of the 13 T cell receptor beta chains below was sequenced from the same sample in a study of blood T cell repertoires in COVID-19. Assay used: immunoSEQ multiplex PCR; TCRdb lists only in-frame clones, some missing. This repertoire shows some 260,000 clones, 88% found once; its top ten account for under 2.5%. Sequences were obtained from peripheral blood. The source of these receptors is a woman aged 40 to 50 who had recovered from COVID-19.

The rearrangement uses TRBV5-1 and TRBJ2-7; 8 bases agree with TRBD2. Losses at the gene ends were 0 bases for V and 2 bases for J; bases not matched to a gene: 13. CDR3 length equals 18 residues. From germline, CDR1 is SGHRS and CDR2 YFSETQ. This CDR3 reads CASSLGPRTSGATYEQYF. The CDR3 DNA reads TGCGCCAGCAGCTTGGGCCCACGAACTAGCGGAGCGACCTACGAGCAGTACTTC.

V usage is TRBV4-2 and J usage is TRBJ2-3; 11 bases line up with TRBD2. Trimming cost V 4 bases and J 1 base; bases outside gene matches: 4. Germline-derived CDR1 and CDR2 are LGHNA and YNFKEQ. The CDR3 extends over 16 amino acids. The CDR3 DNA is TGTGCCAGCAGCCCGCAGACTAGCGGGGGCACAGATACGCAGTATTTT. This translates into CASSPQTSGGTDTQYF.

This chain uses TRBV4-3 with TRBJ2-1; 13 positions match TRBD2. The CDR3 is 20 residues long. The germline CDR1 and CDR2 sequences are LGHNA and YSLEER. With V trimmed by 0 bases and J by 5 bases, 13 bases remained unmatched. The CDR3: CASSQEPGLAGNLGHNEQFF. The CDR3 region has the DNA TGCGCCAGCAGCCAAGAACCGGGACTAGCGGGAAACTTGGGGCACAATGAGCAGTTCTTC.

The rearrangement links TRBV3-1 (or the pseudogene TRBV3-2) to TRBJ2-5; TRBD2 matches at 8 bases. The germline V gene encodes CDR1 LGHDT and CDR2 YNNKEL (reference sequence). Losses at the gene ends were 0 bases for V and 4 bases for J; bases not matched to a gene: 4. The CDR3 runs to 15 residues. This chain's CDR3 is CASSQDPGGGETQYF. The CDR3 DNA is TGTGCCAGCAGCCAAGACCCGGGAGGGGGAGAGACCCAGTACTTC.

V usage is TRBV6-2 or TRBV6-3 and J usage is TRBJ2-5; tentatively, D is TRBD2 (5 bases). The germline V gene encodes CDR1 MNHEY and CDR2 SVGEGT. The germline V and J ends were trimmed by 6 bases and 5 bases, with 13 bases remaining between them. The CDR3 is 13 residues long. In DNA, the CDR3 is TGTGCCAGCAGCAGGACTGTGGAGGAGACCCAGTACTTC. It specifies CASSRTVEETQYF.

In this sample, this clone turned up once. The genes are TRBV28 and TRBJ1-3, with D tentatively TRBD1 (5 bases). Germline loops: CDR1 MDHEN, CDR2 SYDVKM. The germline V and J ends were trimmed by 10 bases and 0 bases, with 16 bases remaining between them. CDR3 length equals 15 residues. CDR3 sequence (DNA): TGTGCCACCATGGGGCGGGGGGTCTCTGGAAACACCATATATTTT. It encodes CATMGRGVSGNTIYF.

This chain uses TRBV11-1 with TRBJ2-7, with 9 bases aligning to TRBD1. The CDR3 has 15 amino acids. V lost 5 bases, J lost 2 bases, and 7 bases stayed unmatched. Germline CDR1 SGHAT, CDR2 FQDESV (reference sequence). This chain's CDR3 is CASSPGQGIPYEQYF. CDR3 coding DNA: TGTGCCAGCAGCCCTGGACAGGGGATCCCCTACGAGCAGTACTTC. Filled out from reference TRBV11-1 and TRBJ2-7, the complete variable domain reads EAEVAQSPRYKITEKSQAVAFWCDPISGHATLYWYRQILGQGPELLVQFQDESVVDDSQLPKDRFSAERLKGVDSTLKIQPAELGDSAMYLCASSPGQGIPYEQYFGPGTRLTVT.

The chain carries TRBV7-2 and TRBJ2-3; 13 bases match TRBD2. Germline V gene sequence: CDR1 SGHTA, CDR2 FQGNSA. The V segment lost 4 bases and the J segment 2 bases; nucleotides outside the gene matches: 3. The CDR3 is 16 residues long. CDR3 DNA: TGTGCCAGCAGCTCCGGGACTAGCGGGGCCACAGATACGCAGTATTTT. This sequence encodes CASSSGTSGATDTQYF.

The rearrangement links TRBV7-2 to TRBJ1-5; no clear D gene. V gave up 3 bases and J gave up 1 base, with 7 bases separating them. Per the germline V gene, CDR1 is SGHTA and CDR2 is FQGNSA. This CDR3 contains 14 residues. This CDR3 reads CASSFRKSNQPQHF. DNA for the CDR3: TGTGCCAGCAGCTTCAGGAAAAGCAATCAGCCCCAGCATTTT. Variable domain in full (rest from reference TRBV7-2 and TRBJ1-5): GAGVSQSPSNKVTEKGKDVELRCDPISGHTALYWYRQSLGQGLEFLIYFQGNSAPDKSGLPSDRFSAERTGGSVSTLTIQRTQQEDSAVYLCASSFRKSNQPQHFGDGTRLSIL.

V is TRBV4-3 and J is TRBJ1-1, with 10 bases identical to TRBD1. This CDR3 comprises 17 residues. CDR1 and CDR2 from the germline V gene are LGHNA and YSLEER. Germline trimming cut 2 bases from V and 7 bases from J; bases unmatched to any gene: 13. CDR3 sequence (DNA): TGCGCCAGCAGCCAACGAATGACCCGGGACAGGGGATTTGAAGCTTTCTTT. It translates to CASSQRMTRDRGFEAFF.

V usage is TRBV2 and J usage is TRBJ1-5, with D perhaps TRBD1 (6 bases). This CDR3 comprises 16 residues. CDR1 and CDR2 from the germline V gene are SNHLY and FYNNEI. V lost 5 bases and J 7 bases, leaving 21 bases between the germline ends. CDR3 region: CASSRTQGWSGQPQHF. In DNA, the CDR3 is TGTGCCAGCAGTCGGACACAGGGATGGTCAGGGCAGCCCCAGCATTTT.

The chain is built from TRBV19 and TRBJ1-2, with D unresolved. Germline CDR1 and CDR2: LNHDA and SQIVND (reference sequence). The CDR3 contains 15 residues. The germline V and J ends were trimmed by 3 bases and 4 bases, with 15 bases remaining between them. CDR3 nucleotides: TGTGCCAGTAGTATTCTCGAGACGTCAGGCTATGGCTACACCTTC. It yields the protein CASSILETSGYGYTF.

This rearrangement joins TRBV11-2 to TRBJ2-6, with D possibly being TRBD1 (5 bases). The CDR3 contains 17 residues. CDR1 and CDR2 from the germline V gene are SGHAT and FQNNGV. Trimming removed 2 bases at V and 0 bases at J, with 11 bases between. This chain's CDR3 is CASSLRGRRSGANVLTF. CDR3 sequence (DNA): TGTGCCAGCAGCTTAAGGGGCAGACGCTCTGGGGCCAACGTCCTGACTTTC. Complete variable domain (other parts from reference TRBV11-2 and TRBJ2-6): EAGVAQSPRYKIIEKRQSVAFWCNPISGHATLYWYQQILGQGPKLLIQFQNNGVVDDSQLPKDRFSAERLKGVDSTLKIQPAKLEDSAVYLCASSLRGRRSGANVLTFGAGSRLTVL.